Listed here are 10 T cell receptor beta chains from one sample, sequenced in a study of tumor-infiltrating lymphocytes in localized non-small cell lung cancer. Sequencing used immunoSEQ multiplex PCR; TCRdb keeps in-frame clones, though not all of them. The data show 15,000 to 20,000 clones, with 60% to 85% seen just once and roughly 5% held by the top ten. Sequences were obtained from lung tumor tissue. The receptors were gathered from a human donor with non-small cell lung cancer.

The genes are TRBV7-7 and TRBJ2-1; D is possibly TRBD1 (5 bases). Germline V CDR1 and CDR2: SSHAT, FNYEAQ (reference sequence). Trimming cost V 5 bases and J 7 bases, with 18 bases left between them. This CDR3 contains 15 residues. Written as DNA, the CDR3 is TGTGCCAGCAGCCCGATCGACAGCCACCCAAATGAGCAGTTCTTC. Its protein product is CASSPIDSHPNEQFF.

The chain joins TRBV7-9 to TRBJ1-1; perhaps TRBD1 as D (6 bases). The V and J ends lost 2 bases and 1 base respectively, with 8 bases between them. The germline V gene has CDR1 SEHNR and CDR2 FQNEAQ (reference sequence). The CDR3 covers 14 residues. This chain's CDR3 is CASSLFRGNTEAFF. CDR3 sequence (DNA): TGTGCCAGCAGCTTATTCAGGGGGAACACTGAAGCTTTCTTT.

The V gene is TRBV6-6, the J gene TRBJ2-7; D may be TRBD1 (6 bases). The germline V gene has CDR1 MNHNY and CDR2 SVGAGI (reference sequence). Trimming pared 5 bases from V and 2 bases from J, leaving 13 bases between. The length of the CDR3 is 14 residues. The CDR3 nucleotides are TGTGCCAGCAGTCCCGGGACACTGACCTACGAGCAGTACTTC. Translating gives CASSPGTLTYEQYF.

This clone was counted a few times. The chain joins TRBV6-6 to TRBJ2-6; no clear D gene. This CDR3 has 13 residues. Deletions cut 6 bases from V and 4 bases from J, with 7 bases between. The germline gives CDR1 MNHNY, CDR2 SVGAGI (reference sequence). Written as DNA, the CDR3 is TGTGCCAGCAGGCCCCCAGGGGCCAACGTCCTGACTTTC. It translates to CASRPPGANVLTF.

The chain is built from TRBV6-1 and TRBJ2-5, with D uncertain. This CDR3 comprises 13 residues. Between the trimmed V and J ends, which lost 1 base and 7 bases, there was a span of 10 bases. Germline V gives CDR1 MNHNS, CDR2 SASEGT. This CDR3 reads CASSEGHSPTQYF. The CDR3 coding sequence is TGTGCCAGCAGTGAAGGACACTCACCGACCCAGTACTTC.

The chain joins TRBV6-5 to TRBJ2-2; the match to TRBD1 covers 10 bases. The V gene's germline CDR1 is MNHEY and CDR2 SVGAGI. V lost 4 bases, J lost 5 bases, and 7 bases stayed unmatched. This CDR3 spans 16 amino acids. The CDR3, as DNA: TGTGCCAGCAGTTCTAGGGGACAGGGGAGGACCGGGGAGCTGTTTTTT. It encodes CASSSRGQGRTGELFF.

CDR3 in amino acids: CASSTRRALEQYF. CDR3 nucleotide sequence: TGTGCCAGCAGTACAAGGAGGGCCCTCGAGCAGTACTTC. The chain uses TRBV6-6 and TRBJ2-7; maybe TRBD2 (6 bases). With 5 bases removed from V and 6 bases from J, the gap between germline ends came to 14 bases. In germline, CDR1 is MNHNY, CDR2 SVGAGI (reference sequence). This CDR3 contains 13 residues.

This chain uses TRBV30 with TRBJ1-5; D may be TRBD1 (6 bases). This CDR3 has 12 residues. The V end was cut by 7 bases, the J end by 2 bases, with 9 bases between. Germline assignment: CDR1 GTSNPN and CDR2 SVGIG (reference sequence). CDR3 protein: CAYRAGNQPQHF. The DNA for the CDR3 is TGTGCCTACAGGGCCGGCAATCAGCCCCAGCATTTT. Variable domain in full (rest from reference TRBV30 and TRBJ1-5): SQTIHQWPATLVQPVGSPLSLECTVEGTSNPNLYWYRQAAGRGLQLLFYSVGIGQISSEVPQNLSASRPQDRQFILSSKKLLLSDSGFYLCAYRAGNQPQHFGDGTRLSIL.

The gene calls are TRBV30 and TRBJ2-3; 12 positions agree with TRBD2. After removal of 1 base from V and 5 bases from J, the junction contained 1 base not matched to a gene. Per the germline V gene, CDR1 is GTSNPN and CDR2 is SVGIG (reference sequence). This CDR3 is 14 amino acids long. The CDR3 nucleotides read TGTGCCTGGAGTGCACTAGCGGGAGGAGATACGCAGTATTTT. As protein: CAWSALAGGDTQYF.

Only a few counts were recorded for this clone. The chain's CDR3 is CASSVQVYTEAFF. DNA for the CDR3: TGTGCCAGCAGCGTACAGGTTTACACTGAAGCTTTCTTT. The chain joins TRBV7-9 to TRBJ1-1, with D possibly being TRBD1 (5 bases). The V end lost 5 bases, the J end lost 3 bases, and 10 bases lay between the germline ends. CDR1 and CDR2 (germline): SEHNR, FQNEAQ (reference sequence). CDR3 length equals 13 residues.